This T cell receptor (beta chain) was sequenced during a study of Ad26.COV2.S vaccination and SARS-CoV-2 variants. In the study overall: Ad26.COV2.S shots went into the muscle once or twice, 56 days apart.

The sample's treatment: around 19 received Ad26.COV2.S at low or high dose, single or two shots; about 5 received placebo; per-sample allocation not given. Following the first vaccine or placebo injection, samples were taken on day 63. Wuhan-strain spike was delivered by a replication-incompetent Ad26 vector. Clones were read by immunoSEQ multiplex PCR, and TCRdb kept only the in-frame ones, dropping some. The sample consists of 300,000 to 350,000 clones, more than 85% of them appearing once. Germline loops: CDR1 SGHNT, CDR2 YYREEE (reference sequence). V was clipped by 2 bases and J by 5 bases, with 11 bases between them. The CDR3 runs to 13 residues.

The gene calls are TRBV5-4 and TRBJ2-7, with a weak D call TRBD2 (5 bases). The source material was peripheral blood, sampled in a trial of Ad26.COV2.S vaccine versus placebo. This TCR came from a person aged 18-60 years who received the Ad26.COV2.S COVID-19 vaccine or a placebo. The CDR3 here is CASSFRGANEQYF. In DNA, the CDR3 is TGTGCCAGCAGCTTTCGGGGTGCCAACGAGCAGTACTTC.